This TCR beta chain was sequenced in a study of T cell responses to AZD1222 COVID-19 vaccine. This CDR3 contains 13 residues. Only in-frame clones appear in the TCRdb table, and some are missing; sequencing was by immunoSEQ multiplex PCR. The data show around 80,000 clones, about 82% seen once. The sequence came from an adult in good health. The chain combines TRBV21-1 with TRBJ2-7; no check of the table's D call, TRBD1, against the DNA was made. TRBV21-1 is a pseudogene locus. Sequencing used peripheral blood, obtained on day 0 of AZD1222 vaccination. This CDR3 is CASSIRPFYEQYF. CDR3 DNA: TGTGCCAGCAGCATCAGGCCTTTTTACGAGCAGTACTTC.